This T cell receptor (beta chain) appears in the sequencing data of a study of blood T cell repertoires in COVID-19 (dated by TCRdb to 2019 to 2021). Some background on the complete study: Collaborator samples came from the United States, Italy and Spain and covered acute and convalescent phases of COVID-19. The prospective study material was composed of cDNA or gDNA derived from T cells, B-cell-depleted T cells, or PBMCs. Deeply sampled blood TCRbeta repertoires from subjects exposed to, actively infected with, or recovered from COVID-19 were included in the dataset. A freely available public database, intended as a resource for researchers studying the immune response to SARS-CoV-2, is where the repertoires were released. Samples came from the ongoing ImmuneRACE study (first 160 participants) plus 1,254 subjects from 6 global collaborators. A de-identified subject ID, COVID-19 status, age in years and sex were almost always included in the sample metadata. HLA class I and class II types, where available, came from metadata supplied by the sample provider rather than from assay-based typing.

The collaborating institutions used their own protocols to collect whole blood in K2EDTA tubes. Collaborator samples were shipped for TCRbeta analysis as frozen whole blood, isolated PBMCs, or DNA extracted from either sample type. From its cysteine to its phenylalanine, the CDR3 spans 18 amino acids. Only CDR3 DNA remains: 54 bases, in frame from the first base. CDR1 and CDR2, per the germline V gene, are MGHRA and YSYEKL. V and J are trimmed by 4 bases and 5 bases, and the gene matches miss 9 bases of the junction. The immunoSEQ Assay, a bias-controlled multiplex PCR, was used to amplify TCRbeta CDR3 regions from genomic DNA. In the paper's pipeline: The number of nucleated cells in each sample was estimated by amplification of reference gene primers within the assay. Sequence reads were collapsed and filtered to measure the absolute abundance of every unique TCRbeta CDR3 rearrangement. For each sample, productive Simpson clonality was calculated by taking the square root of Simpson's diversity index across productive rearrangements. TCRdb stores this immuneACCESS table with in-frame sequences only. Part of the clones is absent; in the studies checked, under half of the shortfall reflects unresolved V genes, and no reason is known for the rest. V and J calls and clone size are as listed in that table; D and trimming were resolved from the DNA. The sample profile shows about 190,000 clones; around 80% of them were found once. The ten largest clones represent about a fifth of the sample.

This clone has only a few counts. It lacks a known antigen. Base qualities are not at hand, and no much larger clone is one base apart. The paper as a whole reports these results and caveats: Clinical and demographic metadata were provided uncurated, with the amount varying by source and participant.

Sequencing was done on a sample of peripheral blood. The clonotype comes from a human donor in a cohort sampled during active COVID-19. The receptor chain draws on TRBV4-1 and TRBJ2-3; 16 bases in the junction line up with TRBD2. CDR3 protein: CASSLAGTSGGAGDTQYF. The DNA reads TGCGCCAGCAGCCTGGCCGGGACTAGCGGGGGGGCCGGAGATACGCAGTATTTT.